This T cell receptor (beta chain) originates from a study of blood T cell repertoires in COVID-19. Overall study context: Sites across the United States, Italy and Spain contributed samples from acute and convalescent COVID-19. The cDNA or gDNA used as material had been derived from T cells, B-cell-depleted T cells, or PBMCs.

Seattle patients were enrolled during active infection and followed longitudinally. Profiled with immunoSEQ multiplex PCR; TCRdb holds only in-frame clones, not every one. The sample has around 70,000 clones, 65% to 85% seen once. In germline, CDR1 is WNHNN, CDR2 SYGVQD (reference sequence). The V gene end was trimmed by 6 bases and the J gene end by 5 bases; junction bases not matched to a gene: 8. This CDR3 has 14 amino acids. The chain couples TRBV10-1 to TRBJ2-5, with 8 bases lining up with TRBD1. The sequenced sample consisted of peripheral blood. This receptor was taken from a man aged 45-65 years with COVID-19, enrolled during active disease. Written as DNA, the CDR3 is TGCGCCAGCAGCGATGGACAGGGCGGGGAGACCCAGTACTTC. Encoded protein: CASSDGQGGETQYF.